Described below is a single T cell receptor (beta chain) sequence and its context. Only a few counts were recorded for this clone. This clone's antigen is unknown. One base away there is no much larger clone; base qualities are not given. This specimen comes from a study of graft-versus-host responses after intestinal transplantation (dated by TCRdb to 2020 to 2023). For context, the study as a whole: Recipients received multivisceral, liver-intestinal, or isolated intestinal transplants. Anti-thymocyte globulin induction was given to all recipients, followed by maintenance tacrolimus and steroids for about 3 years. After intestinal transplantation, graft-versus-host and host-versus-graft alloreactive T cell clones were followed in the graft, circulation and bone marrow using bulk TCR-beta CDR3 sequencing. Alloreactive clones were identified by sequencing pre-transplant mixed lymphocyte reaction products and comparing them with unstimulated pre-transplant donor and recipient T cells. The cohort enrolled 20 to 30 intestinal transplant recipients including one retransplant, and a few patients lacking pretransplant specimens were excluded. Donor T cell macrochimerism was defined as a peak of at least 4% donor T cells among recipient peripheral blood mononuclear cells. Rather than being sequenced by the commercial service, samples from a few later patients were sequenced in-house on an Illumina MiSeq and processed with MiXCR. The research as a whole found: Conclusions were limited by the relatively low number and heterogeneity of intestinal transplant patients. In patients with donor T cell macrochimerism, the allografts had high GvH to HvG T cell clonal ratios. Early after transplant, peak levels of circulating GvH clones were associated with declines in HvG clones. GvH clones turned up in recipient bone marrow, with some appearing earlier in ileal mucosa or blood, a pattern consistent with an intestinal mucosal origin.

Library method: the immunoSEQ multiplex PCR assay. For most patients, genomic DNA was isolated with the Qiagen DNeasy Blood and Tissue Kit and sent frozen to Adaptive Biotechnologies for TCR sequencing. High-throughput TCR-beta CDR3 sequencing of genomic DNA from most patients was performed by Adaptive Biotechnologies. Per the original workflow: Adaptive's ImmunoSEQ software supplied the TCR sequencing data for around 19 patients, while MiXCR and VDJtools were used to process a few other patients. To correct CD4 versus CD8 sorting errors, any sequence found in both subsets at a frequency ratio below 5:1 was removed. CDR3 nucleotide sequences shared by donor and recipient were removed because the origin of these sequences could not be assigned. To count as alloreactive, a clone needed at least 2-fold expansion over unstimulated cells and a minimum CFSE-low frequency of 0.002% (template counts) or 0.001% (read counts). A clone was considered mappable if detected in the sequenced pre-transplant spleen, lymph node, or MLR CFSE-low populations of the donor or recipient. Cumulative frequency of alloreactive clones was calculated as a percentage of all sequences weighted by copy number. TCRdb's version of the immuneACCESS table is confined to in-frame rearrangements and falls short of the full clone set. An unresolved V gene accounts for under half of the shortfall where checked; the remainder is of unknown origin. That table furnishes V, J and clone size, whereas the DNA furnished D and trimming. Present in this sample are over 90,000 clones, approximately 93% of which were seen just once. Clones ranked in the top ten supply 1% to 1.5% of the sample.

Read against the paper, the sample's time point label means: cells obtained before transplantation from donor or recipient. CD3+CD4+ and CD3+CD8+ populations were FACS-sorted from unstimulated pre-transplant donor and recipient cells taken from spleen or lymph nodes. For CDR1 and CDR2, the germline V gene (reference sequence) lists SEHNR and FQNEAQ. CDR3 length: 13 amino acids, cysteine to phenylalanine. The kept DNA is CDR3 alone, 39 bases in frame from the first base. V is clipped by 8 bases and J by 7 bases, and the sequence between their germline boundaries is 12 bases long. The chain uses TRBV7-9 and TRBJ1-6; a tentative D call is TRBD1 (5 bases match). This specimen was unstimulated CD8+ T cells sorted from spleen or lymph node cells, taken before intestinal transplant. The TCR originated in a human donor who received an intestinal transplant. For the CDR3, the sequence is CASSGGLNSPLHF. The nucleotides are TGTGCCAGCTCGGGGGGATTGAATTCACCCCTCCACTTT.